Listed below are T cell receptor beta chains from one sample, sequenced in a study of CD8+CD57+ T cells in acquired aplastic anemia. TCRdb recomputed calls from the reads with MiXCR, one row per CDR3 protein. The repertoire holds some 190,000 distinct CDR3 sequences, 46% seen once, with about 2.9% in the top ten. Sequenced input: sorted CD4+, CD8+, or CD8+CD57+ T cells (not recorded which) from PBMCs. Every receptor here comes from a human donor in good health. Each CDR3 is given with its conserved first and last residue. A D gene is named only where the DNA matches it firmly. Only part of the rows carry a size: once, few, many, or a class if the clone is expanded.

j_gene,abundance,v_gene,d_gene,CDR3nt,CDR3aa
TRBJ1-1,many,TRBV20-1,-,TGCAGTGCAAACAGGGTCCCCACTGAAGCTTTCTTT,CSANRVPTEAFF
TRBJ1-3,once,TRBV10-3,TRBD1,TGTGCCATCAAGCCAGGGGGAGGAAACACCATATATTTT,CAIKPGGGNTIYF
TRBJ2-1,-,TRBV7-9,-,TGTGCCAGCAGCTCGGGACTCCTCAATGAGCAGTTCTTC,CASSSGLLNEQFF
TRBJ2-5,once,TRBV2,-,TGTGCCAGCAGAAAACAGGGAGTCCGGGAGACCCAGTACTTC,CASRKQGVRETQYF
TRBJ2-1,-,TRBV15,-,TGTGCCACCAGCAGAGTCCCTAGCCGAAGGTCCTACAATGAGCAGTTCTTC,CATSRVPSRRSYNEQFF
TRBJ2-1,-,TRBV20-1,-,TGCAGTGCTAGAACACTTAGGACGTTCAATGAGCAGTTCTTC,CSARTLRTFNEQFF
TRBJ2-2,many,TRBV20-1,TRBD1,TGCAGTGCTGTAGACAGGGCGTCGACCGGGGAGCTGTTTTTT,CSAVDRASTGELFF
TRBJ1-1,-,TRBV20-1,TRBD1,TGCAGTGCCCGCCGGGGGACAGGGGAAGCTTTCTTT,CSARRGTGEAFF
TRBJ2-2,-,TRBV9,-,TGTGCCAGCAGCGTAGGGGTCGCGGCTAACACCGGGGAGCTGTTTTTT,CASSVGVAANTGELFF
TRBJ1-2,few,TRBV19,TRBD1,TGTGCCAGTAGTACCCGGACAGGGGCCGCCCATTATGGCTACACCTTC,CASSTRTGAAHYGYTF
TRBJ1-1,-,TRBV5-4,-,TGTGCCAGCAGCCGGATGATTGGGGGCGGAACTGAAGCTTTCTTT,CASSRMIGGGTEAFF
TRBJ1-4,-,TRBV24-1,-,TGTGCCACCAGTGACGCAAGCCCTGCGGAAAAACTGTTTTTT,CATSDASPAEKLFF